This TCR beta chain was obtained from a study of T-cell memory formation after mild COVID-19. Study information: TCR clustering was largely donor specific.

Trimming stripped 5 bases from V and 3 bases from J, with 17 bases between. The CDR3 is 14 amino acids. CDR1 and CDR2 (germline): DFQATT, SNEGSKA (reference sequence). About this clonotype itself: What it binds is not known.

TCRdb used MiXCR to reprocess the 5' RACE reads, holding one entry per CDR3 protein. Of tens of thousands of distinct CDR3 sequences listed, roughly 12% were seen once; the top ten hold about 25%. Findings of the study overall: Cross-reactive memory appears to have joined, as suggested by some responding clones showing up in pre-infection memory. Later expanders leaned CD4+, whereas day 15 to 85 contracting clones were balanced CD4/CD8. SARS-CoV-2 specificity of second-wave clones peaking day 37 was unconfirmed.

The clonotype comes from a man younger than 35 who had mild COVID-19 (a few samples of this study predate the infection). Cell type and time point are not known. This chain joins TRBV20-1 and TRBJ2-7; possibly TRBD1 for D (6 bases). The sequenced sample was PBMCs or a T cell subset sorted from them (not recorded which). CDR3 protein: CSALSRQAIYEQYV. In DNA, the CDR3 is TGCAGTGCTTTGTCCCGACAGGCGATCTACGAGCAGTACGTC.